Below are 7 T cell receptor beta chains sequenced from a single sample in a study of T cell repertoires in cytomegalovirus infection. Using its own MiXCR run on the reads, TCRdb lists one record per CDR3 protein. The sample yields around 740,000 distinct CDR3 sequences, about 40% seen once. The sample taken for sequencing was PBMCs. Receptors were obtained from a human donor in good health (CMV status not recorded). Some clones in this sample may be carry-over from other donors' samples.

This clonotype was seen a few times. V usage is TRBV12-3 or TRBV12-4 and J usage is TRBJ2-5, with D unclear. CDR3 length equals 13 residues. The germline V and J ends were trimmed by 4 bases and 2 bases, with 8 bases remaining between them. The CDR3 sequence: CASSSTQQETQYF. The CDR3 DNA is TGTGCCAGCAGTTCTACACAGCAAGAGACCCAGTACTTC.

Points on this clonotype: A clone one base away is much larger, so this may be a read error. The CDR3 region has the DNA TGTGCCAGCATAGGGAACACTGAAGCTTTCTTT. Encoded protein: CASIGNTEAFF. The rearrangement links TRBV6-6 to TRBJ1-1; D ambiguous. V was pared by 7 bases and J by 1 base, with 4 bases between. The V gene's germline CDR1 is MNHNY and CDR2 SVGAGI (reference sequence). This CDR3 is 11 amino acids long.

The CDR3 is CASSLLTGERQETQYF. CDR3 nucleotides: TGTGCCAGCAGCTTACTTACAGGGGAGAGACAAGAGACCCAGTACTTC. This chain links TRBV7-8 with TRBJ2-5, with 7 bases matching TRBD1. Germline assignment: CDR1 SGHVS and CDR2 FQNEAQ. V trimming: 2 bases; J trimming: 2 bases; junction bases outside the gene matches: 8. This CDR3 spans 16 amino acids.

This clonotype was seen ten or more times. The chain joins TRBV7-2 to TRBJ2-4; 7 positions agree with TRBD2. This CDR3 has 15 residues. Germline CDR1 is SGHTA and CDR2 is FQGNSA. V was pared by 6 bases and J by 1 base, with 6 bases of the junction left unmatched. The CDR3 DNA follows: TGTGCCAGCAGTAGTAGCGGGTTCGCCAAAAACATTCAGTACTTC. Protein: CASSSSGFAKNIQYF.

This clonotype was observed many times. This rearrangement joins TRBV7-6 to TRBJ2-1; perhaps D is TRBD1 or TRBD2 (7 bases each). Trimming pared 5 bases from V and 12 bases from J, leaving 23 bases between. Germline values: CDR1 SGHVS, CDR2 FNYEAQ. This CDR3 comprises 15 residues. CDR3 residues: CASSESGTESLGQFF. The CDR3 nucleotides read TGTGCCAGCAGCGAGAGCGGGACAGAATCACTCGGGCAGTTCTTC.

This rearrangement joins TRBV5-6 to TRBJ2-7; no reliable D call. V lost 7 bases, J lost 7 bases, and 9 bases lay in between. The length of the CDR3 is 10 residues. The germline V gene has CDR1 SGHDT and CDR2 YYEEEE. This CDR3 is CASGRIEQYF. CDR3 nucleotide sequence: TGTGCCAGCGGCAGGATAGAGCAGTACTTC.

Here the CDR3 reads CASSRKGLAGGNEQFF. In nucleotides, the CDR3 is TGTGCCAGCAGCCGAAAAGGACTAGCGGGAGGCAATGAGCAGTTCTTC. The chain employs TRBV6-5 and TRBJ2-1; 14 bases fit TRBD2. Losses at the gene ends were 6 bases for V and 6 bases for J; bases not matched to a gene: 7. Per the germline V gene, CDR1 is MNHEY and CDR2 is SVGAGI. CDR3 size: 16 residues.